This TCR beta chain was retrieved from a study of cytomegalovirus exposure and HLA in healthy donors. About the research overall: About 179 million T cells yielded some 120 million unique TCR beta sequences in earlier analysis.

The CDR3 is 17 residues long. Germline V gene sequence: CDR1 SGHNT, CDR2 YYREEE (reference sequence). V was clipped by 0 bases and J by 5 bases; unmatched bases: 10. Study results and caveats: High specificity and sensitivity for cytomegalovirus status were reported for the classifier. Earlier analysis looked at TCR beta V segments, and most were productive about 90% or about 30% of the time.

This clone was found a few times. Its target is unknown. No record was made of this donor's CMV serostatus. Primers included in the PCR were 60 Vbeta and 13 Jbeta primers. Profiling relied on immunoSEQ multiplex PCR, and the TCRdb table lists in-frame clones only, not all of them. The sample holds about 130,000 clones, about four fifths seen once. The TCR comes from a man aged 25 to 45 in good health. This chain links TRBV5-4 with TRBJ2-5; 10 nucleotides line up with TRBD2. The sample consisted of PBMCs. The CDR3 spells CASSLVGSGRATETQYF. The CDR3 nucleotides are TGTGCCAGCAGCTTGGTGGGGAGCGGGAGGGCTACGGAGACCCAGTACTTC.